This T cell receptor (beta chain) was recovered during a study of CD8 T cell repertoires and HIV-1 epitope variants. Study overall: Each of Twenty-five Gag and Nef epitope peptides stimulated a separate culture.

TCRdb keeps only in-frame clones here, not all; method: immunoSEQ multiplex PCR. The data show several thousand clones, more than 55% seen once. This clone was seen a few times. Its antigen is undetermined. The CDR3 has 14 amino acids. V dropped 0 bases and J dropped 7 bases, with 16 bases sitting between them. Per germline, CDR1 GTSNPN and CDR2 SVGIG (reference sequence). Whole-study results and caveats: Beta chains alone show antigen proliferation, not cytokine profile or function.

The sample comprised cultured CD8+ T cells derived from PBMCs. This receptor was taken from a male donor with HIV. The V and J genes are TRBV30 and TRBJ2-7; D perhaps matches TRBD1 (5 bases). In DNA, the CDR3 is TGTGCCTGGAGTGTATTCAGGGTTTACCTGGAGCAGTACTTC. It specifies CAWSVFRVYLEQYF.